This T cell receptor beta chain was retrieved from a study of T-cell reconstitution after alpha-beta-depleted transplantation in children. This CDR3 has 13 residues. Germline CDR1 DFQATT, CDR2 SNEGSKA (reference sequence). Trimming cost V 3 bases and J 3 bases, with 9 bases left between them. This clonotype has at least ten counts. Antigen unknown. Study results and limitations: Reported findings indicate that, about two months after transplant, alpha-beta T cells came from several hundred expanded clones, which were derived from non-depleted graft cells. Most T-cell counts and diversity one year after the transplant came from T cells that were newly produced.

A library of TCRbeta sequences, prepared with unique molecular identifiers, was generated. A single record per CDR3 protein comes from TCRdb applying MiXCR to the PCR reads. The data contain 440,000 or so distinct CDR3 sequences, 43% of them seen just once; the ten biggest clones take up 27%. The specimen comprised PBMCs, sampled before TCRalphabeta/CD19-depleted stem cell transplant. This TCR came from a girl aged 2-15 years with aplastic anemia, due to receive a stem cell transplant. The chain has TRBV20-1 and TRBJ2-4, with D perhaps being TRBD1 or TRBD2 (5 bases each). The CDR3 is CSARSGGKNIQYF. In nucleotides, the CDR3 is TGCAGTGCTAGGAGTGGGGGCAAAAACATTCAGTACTTC.